Each of the 32 T cell receptor beta chains below was sequenced from the same sample in a study of shared clonotypes between healthy human individuals. Clones were read by immunoSEQ multiplex PCR, and TCRdb kept only the in-frame ones, dropping some. Of over a million clones listed, about 84% are singletons. The specimen sequenced was memory CD4+ T cells from PBMCs. Subset described: CD45RA-negative fraction. Receptors originate from a man between 18 and 29 years old in good health. Some clones in this sample may be carry-over from other donors' samples.

This clone was recorded a few times. The V gene is TRBV4-1, the J gene TRBJ2-7; D is unresolved. Looked up from germline, CDR1 is MGHRA and CDR2 is YSYEKL. CDR3 length: 15 residues. V gave up 4 bases and J gave up 1 base, with 14 bases separating them. This chain's CDR3 is CASSPPEALSYEQYF. As DNA, the CDR3 is TGCGCCAGCAGCCCTCCGGAAGCTCTGTCCTACGAGCAGTACTTC.

V usage is TRBV29-1 and J usage is TRBJ1-4; D may be TRBD1 (6 bases). Germline-derived CDR1 and CDR2 are SQVTM and ANQGSEA. V lost 1 base to trimming and J lost 6 bases, with 9 bases between them. CDR3 length equals 13 residues. The CDR3 bases are TGCAGCGTTGAAGGGGGGGCCGATGAAAAACTGTTTTTT. Residues: CSVEGGADEKLFF.

The chain is built from TRBV5-4 and TRBJ2-7; D uncertain. CDR1 and CDR2 (germline): SGHNT, YYREEE (reference sequence). This CDR3 is built from 12 residues. Trimming cost V 3 bases and J 3 bases, with 7 bases left between them. CDR3 loop: CASSSLRYEQYF. In DNA, the CDR3 is TGTGCCAGCAGCTCCCTACGCTACGAGCAGTACTTC.

The chain recombines TRBV10-3 with TRBJ1-2; D is undetermined. Germline lookup yields CDR1 ENHRY and CDR2 SYGVKD. The CDR3 contains 13 residues. Trimming left V 3 bases short and J 2 bases short, with 7 bases between. CDR3 DNA: TGTGCCATCAGTGATTCCAGAAACTATGGCTACACCTTC. It yields the protein CAISDSRNYGYTF.

A note on this clone: This specimen includes other DNA sequences encoding the same CDR3. The DNA of the CDR3 is TGTGCCAGTAGTATAGGCGGAAACACTGAAGCTTTCTTT. This encodes CASSIGGNTEAFF. The chain has TRBV19 and TRBJ1-1; the D is unclear. Germline V gives CDR1 LNHDA, CDR2 SQIVND (reference sequence). The V gene lost 1 base and the J gene lost 2 bases, with 5 bases spanning the gap. The CDR3 loop spans 13 amino acids.

This sequence joins TRBV21-1 and TRBJ2-7; the table assigns TRBD1, which was not confirmed against the DNA. TRBV21-1 is annotated as a pseudogene. This CDR3 has 18 residues. DNA for the CDR3: TGTGCCAGCAGCAAAGCGCGGGGACAGGGGGACGTCTCCTACGAGCAGTACTTC. This encodes CASSKARGQGDVSYEQYF.

The chain has TRBV9 and TRBJ2-3; 9 bases fit TRBD2. The CDR3 consists of 15 residues. Trimming at V came to 2 bases and at J to 6 bases, leaving 7 bases not matched to a gene. Per the germline V gene, CDR1 is SGDLS and CDR2 is YYNGEE. In DNA form, the CDR3 reads TGTGCCAGCAGCGTGAGGCTAGCGGGATCGGATACGCAGTATTTT. The encoded protein is CASSVRLAGSDTQYF.

The chain recombines TRBV10-3 with TRBJ2-7; 9 nucleotides match TRBD1. CDR3 length equals 14 residues. Germline loops: CDR1 ENHRY, CDR2 SYGVKD. Losses at the gene ends were 7 bases for V and 1 base for J; bases not matched to a gene: 5. The CDR3 bases are TGTGCCATCACCCCCGGGACAGGGTCCTACGAGCAGTACTTC. As protein: CAITPGTGSYEQYF.

This clone was counted once. The chain recombines TRBV11-2 with TRBJ2-3, with a weak D call TRBD2 (5 bases). V dropped 5 bases and J dropped 10 bases, with 16 bases sitting between them. Per germline, CDR1 SGHAT and CDR2 FQNNGV. The CDR3 spans 13 residues. The CDR3 region has the DNA TGTGCCAGCAGCCCCTTGCGGCCGAGGGCGCAGTATTTT. Its translation is CASSPLRPRAQYF.

This clone appeared many times. Other DNA sequences from this sample encode an identical CDR3 as well. The chain has TRBV5-1 and TRBJ1-1; tentative D call: TRBD1 (5 bases). This CDR3 has 14 residues. CDR1 and CDR2 (germline): SGHRS, YFSETQ. Deletions cut 5 bases from V and 3 bases from J, with 14 bases between. CDR3 coding DNA: TGCGCCAGCAGTTACTCCCGGGGGGACACTGAAGCTTTCTTT. Protein: CASSYSRGDTEAFF.

The CDR3 protein is CASSFDSHGGVDEQFF. CDR3 in DNA: TGTGCCAGCAGCTTTGACAGCCACGGGGGTGTGGATGAGCAGTTCTTC. The chain combines TRBV5-4 with TRBJ2-1; a weak D match, TRBD2 (6 bases). The CDR3 contains 16 residues. Germline lookup yields CDR1 SGHNT and CDR2 YYREEE (reference sequence). V lost 2 bases and J 8 bases, leaving 20 bases between the germline ends.

The chain combines TRBV28 with TRBJ2-2; 8 bases map to TRBD1. The germline V gene encodes CDR1 MDHEN and CDR2 SYDVKM. Trimming removed 6 bases from V and 5 bases from J; junction bases left unmatched: 11. CDR3 length: 16 residues. In DNA, the CDR3 is TGTGCCAGCAGCCGACCTCGGACAGGGTGGACCGGGGAGCTGTTTTTT. Translating gives CASSRPRTGWTGELFF.

The genes are TRBV6-5 and TRBJ1-2, with TRBD1 matching 7 bases. CDR3 length: 13 residues. Germline V lookup: CDR1 MNHEY, CDR2 SVGAGI. V was pared by 4 bases and J by 3 bases, with 2 bases of the junction left unmatched. The CDR3 region is CASSWQGDYGYTF. CDR3 nucleotide sequence: TGTGCCAGCAGTTGGCAGGGGGACTATGGCTACACCTTC.

J is TRBJ1-1 and V is TRBV6-5; D not certain. V was pared by 10 bases and J by 7 bases, with 16 bases between. This CDR3 has 12 amino acids. Germline V gene data show CDR1 as MNHEY and CDR2 as SVGAGI. The CDR3 DNA follows: TGTGCCACCTATCAAGTCCCTTTTGAAGCTTTCTTT. Residues: CATYQVPFEAFF.

The chain is built from TRBV18 and TRBJ2-7, with a tentative D call TRBD2 (5 bases). V gave up 4 bases and J gave up 3 bases, with 16 bases separating them. The CDR3 runs to 15 residues. Germline V gene sequence: CDR1 KGHSH, CDR2 LQKENI. DNA of the CDR3: TGTGCCAGCTCACGACGGGAAGCCTTTAACTACGAGCAGTACTTC. It encodes CASSRREAFNYEQYF.

This clone was seen more than once but under ten times. Other DNA sequences in the same sample also yield this CDR3. This chain joins TRBV7-2 and TRBJ2-1; D remains unclear. The V end was cut by 1 base, the J end by 3 bases, with 10 bases between. Looked up from germline, CDR1 is SGHTA and CDR2 is FQGNSA. The CDR3 has 15 residues. The CDR3 DNA is TGTGCCAGCAGCTTAGTTTTAGCTGACTACAATGAGCAGTTCTTC. Protein sequence: CASSLVLADYNEQFF.

The chain employs TRBV4-3 and TRBJ2-2; D might be TRBD1 or TRBD2, each matching 5 bases. CDR1 is LGHNA and CDR2 is YSLEER in the germline V gene. Trimming left V 1 base short and J 4 bases short, with 10 bases between. The CDR3 is 15 residues long. The CDR3: CASSQVPGTTGELFF. The CDR3 nucleotides read TGCGCCAGCAGCCAAGTCCCCGGGACCACCGGGGAGCTGTTTTTT.

The CDR3 loop reads CAWSEGSGRGLTDTQYF. CDR3 sequence (DNA): TGTGCCTGGAGTGAGGGTAGCGGGAGAGGGTTGACAGATACGCAGTATTTT. The J gene is TRBJ2-3, the V gene TRBV30, with 9 bases fitting TRBD2. With 1 base clipped from V and 3 bases from J, the junction kept 11 bases outside the gene matches. Germline CDR1 reads GTSNPN; CDR2 reads SVGIG (reference sequence). The CDR3 covers 17 residues.

V usage is TRBV27 and J usage is TRBJ1-5; tentatively, D is TRBD1 (6 bases). Trimming cost V 4 bases and J 2 bases, with 12 bases left between them. This CDR3 is built from 15 residues. The germline V gene encodes CDR1 MNHEY and CDR2 SMNVEV (reference sequence). The CDR3 bases are TGTGCCAGCAGTTGGGATCGACAGGGCAATCAGCCCCAGCATTTT. Protein product: CASSWDRQGNQPQHF.

The chain combines TRBV18 with TRBJ1-5, with 10 bases lining up with TRBD1. Trimming at V came to 3 bases and at J to 7 bases, leaving 6 bases not matched to a gene. CDR3 length: 15 residues. The germline CDR1 and CDR2 sequences are KGHSH and LQKENI. The CDR3 here is CASSPRTGGDQPQHF. In DNA, the CDR3 is TGTGCCAGCTCACCGCGGACAGGGGGAGACCAGCCCCAGCATTTT.

This rearrangement joins TRBV28 to TRBJ1-5; TRBD1 might be the D (5 bases). The CDR3 is 16 residues long. V lost 3 bases to trimming and J lost 4 bases, with 16 bases between them. Germline V lookup: CDR1 MDHEN, CDR2 SYDVKM. This CDR3 is CASSFLTGGRNQPQHF. In nucleotides, the CDR3 is TGTGCCAGCAGTTTTCTAACAGGAGGACGAAATCAGCCCCAGCATTTT.

This clone was counted between two and nine times. The chain couples TRBV4-3 to TRBJ2-4; perhaps TRBD1 as D (6 bases). V dropped 0 bases and J dropped 8 bases, with 11 bases sitting between them. Germline CDR1 is LGHNA and CDR2 is YSLEER. The CDR3 is 14 residues long. CDR3 sequence reads: CASSQDWRTDIQYF. The CDR3 DNA sequence: TGCGCCAGCAGCCAAGATTGGAGGACAGACATTCAGTACTTC.

This chain uses TRBV9 with TRBJ2-2, with 14 bases matching TRBD2. The CDR3 runs to 16 residues. CDR1 and CDR2 (germline): SGDLS, YYNGEE. Trimming at V came to 4 bases and at J to 5 bases, leaving 4 bases not matched to a gene. The CDR3 loop reads CASSPRTSGRTGELFF. The CDR3, as DNA: TGTGCCAGCAGCCCAAGGACTAGCGGGAGGACCGGGGAGCTGTTTTTT.

The chain has TRBV4-1 and TRBJ2-7; the D is unclear. This CDR3 spans 13 amino acids. V gave up 1 base and J gave up 6 bases, with 10 bases separating them. Germline-derived CDR1 and CDR2 are MGHRA and YSYEKL. The CDR3 protein is CASSQVPRAEQYF. In DNA form, the CDR3 reads TGCGCCAGCAGCCAAGTTCCCAGAGCCGAGCAGTACTTC.

This clone is a singleton in its sample. V and J are TRBV19 and TRBJ1-1, with D possibly TRBD1 on 6 matching bases. The V gene's germline CDR1 is LNHDA and CDR2 SQIVND (reference sequence). CDR3 size: 13 residues. Trimming stripped 5 bases from V and 5 bases from J, with 12 bases between. In nucleotides, the CDR3 is TGTGCCAGTAGTGTAACAGGGAAAACTGAAGCTTTCTTT. This sequence encodes CASSVTGKTEAFF.

A note on this clone: Different DNA sequences within this sample yield the same CDR3. This chain joins TRBV5-1 and TRBJ1-4; 8 bases line up with TRBD1. The V and J ends lost 3 bases and 8 bases, in that order; junction bases with no gene match: 6. Germline CDR1 and CDR2: SGHRS and YFSETQ. CDR3 length: 14 residues. The CDR3 bases are TGCGCCAGCAGCTCTGGACAGGGAAGGGAAAAACTGTTTTTT. Translated, it gives CASSSGQGREKLFF.

As for this clone: Other DNA variants within this sample encode the same CDR3. J is TRBJ1-2 and V is TRBV11-2, with D tentatively TRBD1 (6 bases). V was clipped by 3 bases and J by 3 bases, with 11 bases between them. CDR1 is SGHAT, CDR2 FQNNGV, per germline. This CDR3 has 14 residues. Here the CDR3 DNA reads TGTGCCAGCAGCTTGGGGGCCGGGGACTATGGCTACACCTTC. Encoded protein: CASSLGAGDYGYTF. Full variable domain (rest looked up from reference TRBV11-2 and TRBJ1-2): EAGVAQSPRYKIIEKRQSVAFWCNPISGHATLYWYQQILGQGPKLLIQFQNNGVVDDSQLPKDRFSAERLKGVDSTLKIQPAKLEDSAVYLCASSLGAGDYGYTFGSGTRLTVV.

This chain joins TRBV9 and TRBJ1-1; tentatively, D is TRBD1 (6 bases). The CDR3 runs 15 residues. The germline V gene encodes CDR1 SGDLS and CDR2 YYNGEE. V dropped 3 bases and J dropped 0 bases, with 12 bases sitting between them. In DNA, the CDR3 is TGTGCCAGCAGCGAGGGGGTGAGTTTGAACACTGAAGCTTTCTTT. It specifies CASSEGVSLNTEAFF.

This chain links TRBV11-2 with TRBJ2-7; D is unresolved. Germline V gene data show CDR1 as SGHAT and CDR2 as FQNNGV. The CDR3 consists of 14 residues. The ends were cut back, 2 bases at V and 2 bases at J, with 10 bases in the middle. DNA for the CDR3: TGTGCCAGCAGCTTACGGGCTTACACCTACGAGCAGTACTTC. Protein product: CASSLRAYTYEQYF.

The chain links TRBV2 to TRBJ1-2, with TRBD1 matching 8 bases. The CDR3 is made up of 15 amino acids. CDR1 is SNHLY and CDR2 is FYNNEI in the germline V gene. With 5 bases clipped from V and 3 bases from J, the junction kept 8 bases outside the gene matches. DNA of the CDR3: TGTGCCAGCAGTCTACAGGGGGTGGTAGACTATGGCTACACCTTC. Translating gives CASSLQGVVDYGYTF.

This clone was observed a few times. The V and J genes are TRBV7-3 and TRBJ2-2, with 10 bases matching TRBD2. J lost 1 base, V lost 0 bases, and 2 bases had no gene match. Germline CDR1 SGHTA, CDR2 FQGTGA. The CDR3 contains 17 residues. The CDR3, as DNA: TGTGCCAGCAGCTTAACTCGGACTAGCGGGAACACCGGGGAGCTGTTTTTT. Translation gives CASSLTRTSGNTGELFF.

The chain couples TRBV7-6 to TRBJ1-1; D remains ambiguous. V was cut by 5 bases and J by 5 bases, with 6 bases left in between. Germline CDR1 SGHVS, CDR2 FNYEAQ. The CDR3 spans 11 residues. This CDR3 reads CASSLMTEAFF. In nucleotides, the CDR3 is TGTGCCAGCAGCCTGATGACTGAAGCTTTCTTT.